These 25 T cell receptor beta chains were sequenced from one sample in a study of cytomegalovirus exposure and HLA in healthy donors. Primers included in the PCR were 60 Vbeta and 13 Jbeta primers. Measured with immunoSEQ multiplex PCR; TCRdb has only the in-frame clones, and not every one. The data contain some 76,000 clones, approximately 72% of them singletons. The specimen sequenced was PBMCs. The receptors originated from a woman between 35 and 50 years old in good health and CMV-seropositive.

This clone appeared a single time. V is TRBV30 and J is TRBJ1-1, with 7 positions matching TRBD1. Germline-derived CDR1 and CDR2 are GTSNPN and SVGIG (reference sequence). The length of the CDR3 is 16 residues. J was trimmed by 3 bases and V by 3 bases; bases with no gene match: 13. CDR3 in amino acids: CAWSANYGTEHTEAFF. In DNA form, the CDR3 reads TGTGCCTGGAGCGCAAACTACGGGACAGAGCACACTGAAGCTTTCTTT.

The chain uses TRBV23-1 and TRBJ1-5; D is unclear. TRBV23-1 is labeled an ORF, and its function is uncertain. The CDR3 loop spans 19 amino acids. V dropped 0 bases and J dropped 4 bases, with 22 bases sitting between them. CDR3 bases: TGCGCCAGCAGTCAATCGACGCTTCTAGAATTAATTACGAATCAGCCCCAGCATTTT. Translated: CASSQSTLLELITNQPQHF.

The V gene is TRBV2, the J gene TRBJ2-5; TRBD1 is a possible D gene (6 bases). The CDR3 contains 14 residues. Germline V CDR1 and CDR2: SNHLY, FYNNEI. Trimming left V 6 bases short and J 2 bases short, with 13 bases between. CDR3 bases: TGTGCCAGCAGCGCCGGGACAACGCAAGAGACCCAGTACTTC. Translating it yields CASSAGTTQETQYF.

The gene calls are TRBV28 and TRBJ2-7; no firm D call. Germline V gene lookup returns CDR1 MDHEN and CDR2 SYDVKM. The CDR3 has 14 amino acids. V dropped 3 bases and J dropped 4 bases, with 13 bases sitting between them. The CDR3 bases are TGTGCCAGCAGTTTCCGCCCCCAGGCATACGAGCAGTACTTC. Its translation: CASSFRPQAYEQYF. The full variable domain, with the rest looked up from reference TRBV28 and TRBJ2-7, is DVKVTQSSRYLVKRTGEKVFLECVQDMDHENMFWYRQDPGLGLRLIYFSYDVKMKEKGDIPEGYSVSREKKERFSLILESASTNQTSMYLCASSFRPQAYEQYFGPGTRLTVT.

The rearrangement joins TRBV6-5 to TRBJ2-1; D is undetermined. Deletions cut 7 bases from V and 8 bases from J, with 9 bases between. Germline loops: CDR1 MNHEY, CDR2 SVGAGI. The CDR3 extends over 11 amino acids. For the CDR3, the DNA is TGTGCCAGCACACGCCGGGATGAGCAGTTCTTC. It is translated as CASTRRDEQFF.

The CDR3 bases are TGCGCCAGCAGCTTGAGTCCGGGGTCGGGCTATGGCTACACCTTC. This sequence encodes CASSLSPGSGYGYTF. This chain joins TRBV5-1 and TRBJ1-2; D is unresolved. The CDR3 is 15 amino acids. Trimming took 1 base from V and 4 from J, leaving 14 bases between them. The germline V gene has CDR1 SGHRS and CDR2 YFSETQ. Full variable domain (remainder filled in from reference TRBV5-1 and TRBJ1-2): KAGVTQTPRYLIKTRGQQVTLSCSPISGHRSVSWYQQTPGQGLQFLFEYFSETQRNKGNFPGRFSGRQFSNSRSEMNVSTLELGDSALYLCASSLSPGSGYGYTFGSGTRLTVV.

This clone has a handful of counts. The J gene is TRBJ1-1, the V gene TRBV2; 10 bases are shared with TRBD1. V lost 5 bases and J lost 8; bases outside the gene matches: 2. This CDR3 contains 12 residues. Germline V gene sequence: CDR1 SNHLY, CDR2 FYNNEI. The DNA for the CDR3 is TGTGCCAGCAGTAGACAGGGGGCGGAAGCTTTCTTT. It encodes CASSRQGAEAFF. Full variable domain (outside the CDR3, taken from reference TRBV2 and TRBJ1-1): EPEVTQTPSHQVTQMGQEVILRCVPISNHLYFYWYRQILGQKVEFLVSFYNNEISEKSEIFDDQFSVERPDGSNFTLKIRSTKLEDSAMYFCASSRQGAEAFFGQGTRLTVV.

V usage is TRBV7-2 and J usage is TRBJ1-1, with 9 bases aligning to TRBD1. From germline, CDR1 is SGHTA and CDR2 FQGNSA. The ends lost 2 bases at V and 6 bases at J; junction bases unmatched: 16. This CDR3 region has 18 residues. CDR3 loop: CASSLPPGTGRFTAEAFF. The CDR3 DNA reads as TGTGCCAGCAGCTTACCCCCTGGGACAGGGCGTTTTACCGCTGAAGCTTTCTTT.

V and J are TRBV6-1 and TRBJ2-5; 8 bases agree with TRBD1. CDR1 and CDR2 from the germline V gene are MNHNS and SASEGT. Trimming removed 7 bases from V and 4 bases from J; junction bases left unmatched: 8. CDR3 length: 14 residues. CDR3 sequence (DNA): TGTGCCAGCACCGACGACAGGGGTGGAGAGACCCAGTACTTC. This translates into CASTDDRGGETQYF.

This clone was recorded a few times. The chain combines TRBV11-2 with TRBJ2-2; perhaps TRBD1 as D (6 bases). This CDR3 is built from 16 residues. Germline CDR1 and CDR2: SGHAT and FQNNGV. Trimming left V 5 bases short and J 4 bases short, with 17 bases between. CDR3 amino acids: CASSLTGFSSTGELFF. The CDR3, as DNA: TGTGCCAGCAGCCTCACAGGGTTTTCGAGCACCGGGGAGCTGTTTTTT. Complete variable domain (other parts from reference TRBV11-2 and TRBJ2-2): EAGVAQSPRYKIIEKRQSVAFWCNPISGHATLYWYQQILGQGPKLLIQFQNNGVVDDSQLPKDRFSAERLKGVDSTLKIQPAKLEDSAVYLCASSLTGFSSTGELFFGEGSRLTVL.

The chain links TRBV7-9 to TRBJ2-1, with 7 nucleotides matching TRBD2. This CDR3 spans 14 amino acids. Germline V gene lookup returns CDR1 SEHNR and CDR2 FQNEAQ (reference sequence). J gave up 5 bases and V 3 bases, and 4 bases lay outside the gene matches. This CDR3 reads CASSFVGTNNEQFF. The CDR3 DNA reads as TGTGCCAGCAGCTTCGTGGGGACTAACAATGAGCAGTTCTTC.

The chain has TRBV7-2 and TRBJ2-3; TRBD2 matches 7 bases. V shed 5 bases, J shed 0 bases, and the junction held 8 bases outside the gene matches. Germline V gives CDR1 SGHTA, CDR2 FQGNSA. The CDR3 sequence is 16 residues long. The DNA for the CDR3 is TGTGCCAGCAGCCTCTCCCCAGCGGGAAGCACAGATACGCAGTATTTT. Translation: CASSLSPAGSTDTQYF. The full variable domain, completed using reference TRBV7-2 and TRBJ2-3, is GAGVSQSPSNKVTEKGKDVELRCDPISGHTALYWYRQSLGQGLEFLIYFQGNSAPDKSGLPSDRFSAERTGGSVSTLTIQRTQQEDSAVYLCASSLSPAGSTDTQYFGPGTRLTVL.

This clone was picked up a small number of times. V gene TRBV7-9 combines with J gene TRBJ1-3, with 9 bases that match TRBD1. This CDR3 has 15 residues. With V trimmed by 2 bases and J by 4 bases, 3 bases remained unmatched. The germline V gene has CDR1 SEHNR and CDR2 FQNEAQ (reference sequence). This CDR3 reads CASSLSTGGGNTIYF. DNA of the CDR3: TGTGCCAGCAGCTTAAGTACAGGGGGCGGAAACACCATATATTTT. Using reference TRBV7-9 and TRBJ1-3 for the parts outside the CDR3, the full variable domain is DTGVSQNPRHKITKRGQNVTFRCDPISEHNRLYWYRQTLGQGPEFLTYFQNEAQLEKSRLLSDRFSAERPKGSFSTLEIQRTEQGDSAMYLCASSLSTGGGNTIYFGEGSWLTVV.

The chain has TRBV19 and TRBJ1-1; TRBD1 aligns across 10 bases. The length of the CDR3 is 14 residues. Germline CDR1 is LNHDA and CDR2 is SQIVND (reference sequence). The J segment lost 6 bases and the V segment lost 6 bases, leaving 7 bases of the junction unmatched. DNA for the CDR3: TGTGCCAGTAGACGGACAGGGGGGGATCCTGAAGCTTTCTTT. This encodes CASRRTGGDPEAFF.

The V call is TRBV7-2, the J call TRBJ2-3, with 8 bases identical to TRBD2. The V segment lost 5 bases and the J segment 2 bases; nucleotides outside the gene matches: 9. Germline-derived CDR1 and CDR2 are SGHTA and FQGNSA. CDR3 length: 16 residues. The CDR3: CASSVLSGGHTDTQYF. The CDR3, as DNA: TGTGCCAGCAGCGTACTAAGCGGGGGCCACACAGATACGCAGTATTTT.

V and J are TRBV10-3 and TRBJ1-1; a weak D match, TRBD1 (5 bases). V lost 0 bases and J lost 2, with 10 bases in between. CDR1 is ENHRY, CDR2 SYGVKD, per germline. This CDR3 is built from 15 residues. The CDR3 region has the DNA TGTGCCATCAGTGAGTCGGGTAGGACAAACACTGAAGCTTTCTTT. Residues: CAISESGRTNTEAFF.

This clone was observed a handful of times. The chain employs TRBV2 and TRBJ1-4, with TRBD1 as a possible D gene (6 bases). V was trimmed by 5 bases and J by 7 bases, leaving 17 bases between them. The V gene's germline CDR1 is SNHLY and CDR2 FYNNEI. The CDR3 totals 15 residues. The CDR3 loop reads CASSFQGLLGEKLFF. Written as DNA, the CDR3 is TGTGCCAGCAGTTTTCAGGGGTTGTTGGGTGAAAAACTGTTTTTT.

This clone was observed a single time. The rearrangement links TRBV28 to TRBJ2-7; D gene unclear. The CDR3 totals 10 residues. Germline V gene lookup returns CDR1 MDHEN and CDR2 SYDVKM. V lost 2 bases and J 7 bases, leaving 3 bases between the germline ends. This chain's CDR3 is CASSLREQYF. The CDR3 nucleotides are TGTGCCAGCAGTTTACGGGAGCAGTACTTC.

The gene calls are TRBV28 and TRBJ1-6; D is possibly TRBD1 (6 bases). Trimming pared 6 bases from V and 7 bases from J, leaving 16 bases between. Looked up from germline, CDR1 is MDHEN and CDR2 is SYDVKM. The CDR3 consists of 15 residues. CDR3 sequence reads: CASRRGSLSNSPLHF. CDR3 nucleotide sequence: TGTGCCAGCAGGAGGGGGTCTCTTTCCAATTCACCCCTCCACTTT.

A few counts support this clone. The rearrangement uses TRBV7-7 and TRBJ2-7; 7 bases fit TRBD1. Germline lookup yields CDR1 SSHAT and CDR2 FNYEAQ (reference sequence). The CDR3 extends over 13 amino acids. V lost 4 bases, J lost 6 bases, and 6 bases stayed unmatched. As DNA, the CDR3 is TGTGCCAGCAGCTACACCACAGGGGTCGAGCAGTACTTC. Translation gives CASSYTTGVEQYF.

This clone was seen a few times. The CDR3 coding sequence is TGTGCCAGCATAACAGGTGCAACTAATGAAAAACTGTTTTTT. It codes for CASITGATNEKLFF. The V call is TRBV28, the J call TRBJ1-4, with D maybe TRBD1 (5 bases). The CDR3 runs to 14 residues. Trimming took 7 bases from V and 0 from J, leaving 9 bases between them. Germline CDR1 and CDR2: MDHEN and SYDVKM. The variable domain in full, completed from reference TRBV28 and TRBJ1-4, reads DVKVTQSSRYLVKRTGEKVFLECVQDMDHENMFWYRQDPGLGLRLIYFSYDVKMKEKGDIPEGYSVSREKKERFSLILESASTNQTSMYLCASITGATNEKLFFGSGTQLSVL.

This chain uses TRBV7-2 with TRBJ2-7, with 9 bases identical to TRBD2. Per the germline V gene, CDR1 is SGHTA and CDR2 is FQGNSA. Trimming removed 2 bases from V and 5 bases from J; junction bases left unmatched: 4. The CDR3 spans 14 residues. In nucleotides, the CDR3 is TGTGCCAGCAGCTTAAAGGCGGGGGGGAACGAGCAGTACTTC. As protein: CASSLKAGGNEQYF. Drawing the rest from reference TRBV7-2 and TRBJ2-7, the complete variable domain is GAGVSQSPSNKVTEKGKDVELRCDPISGHTALYWYRQSLGQGLEFLIYFQGNSAPDKSGLPSDRFSAERTGGSVSTLTIQRTQQEDSAVYLCASSLKAGGNEQYFGPGTRLTVT.

The gene calls are TRBV4-3 and TRBJ2-2; maybe TRBD1 (6 bases). Germline assignment: CDR1 LGHNA and CDR2 YSLEER. This CDR3 spans 15 amino acids. The germline V and J ends were trimmed by 1 base and 4 bases, with 10 bases remaining between them. For the CDR3, the DNA is TGCGCCAGCAGCCAAGCACCAGGGGCCACCGGGGAGCTGTTTTTT. Amino acids: CASSQAPGATGELFF.

The V gene is TRBV7-3, the J gene TRBJ2-6; a weak D match, TRBD1 (6 bases). Trimming shortened V by 7 bases and J by 2 bases, and 9 bases separated the two germline ends. CDR1 is SGHTA and CDR2 is FQGTGA in the germline V gene. CDR3 length equals 14 residues. The CDR3 region has the DNA TGTGCCAGCAAACAGGGTGCTGGGGCCAACGTCCTGACTTTC. Protein sequence: CASKQGAGANVLTF.

The V and J genes are TRBV5-5 and TRBJ2-5, with TRBD1 matching 10 bases. Germline CDR1 reads SGHKS; CDR2 reads YYEKEE (reference sequence). Trimming at V came to 7 bases and at J to 5 bases, leaving 5 bases not matched to a gene. The CDR3 is 13 residues long. As DNA, the CDR3 is TGTGCCAGCCGACAGGGGGCTGTTGAGACCCAGTACTTC. Encoded protein: CASRQGAVETQYF.